One sample yielded the 5 T cell receptor beta chains listed below, sequenced in a study of T cell repertoires in cytomegalovirus infection. One entry per CDR3 protein, called by TCRdb with MiXCR from the reads. The profile shows roughly 250,000 distinct CDR3 sequences, 9% to 15% of them singletons. Sequencing was done on a sample of PBMCs. The source is a human donor in good health (CMV status not recorded). Some clones in this sample may be carry-over from other donors' samples.

At least ten counts were recorded for this clonotype. The chain links TRBV6-1 to TRBJ1-2; 8 nucleotides align to TRBD1. Germline lookup yields CDR1 MNHNS and CDR2 SASEGT. This CDR3 comprises 15 residues. V lost 6 bases to trimming and J lost 6 bases; unmatched junction nucleotides: 12. CDR3 loop: CASRPTGEARHGYTF. In nucleotides, the CDR3 is TGTGCCAGCAGGCCGACAGGGGAGGCACGGCATGGCTACACCTTC.

This clonotype was found a few times. V is TRBV12-3 or TRBV12-4 and J is TRBJ1-1; 7 bases line up with TRBD1. Trimming at V came to 7 bases and at J to 12 bases, leaving 11 bases not matched to a gene. This CDR3 comprises 12 residues. The CDR3 loop reads CASTSGGGTTFF. For the CDR3, the DNA is TGTGCCAGCACTTCAGGGGGGGGGACGACTTTCTTT.

The rearrangement links TRBV28 to TRBJ1-4, with 10 bases lining up with TRBD1. Losses at the gene ends were 5 bases for V and 5 bases for J; bases not matched to a gene: 5. Germline V gene sequence: CDR1 MDHEN, CDR2 SYDVKM. This CDR3 is 15 amino acids long. The CDR3 DNA reads TGTGCCAGCAGTCCTCCGGGACAGGGGAATGAAAAACTGTTTTTT. Its translation: CASSPPGQGNEKLFF.

This clonotype was seen at least ten times. The rearrangement joins TRBV7-8 to TRBJ1-1, with D perhaps TRBD1 (5 bases). Germline lookup yields CDR1 SGHVS and CDR2 FQNEAQ. This CDR3 contains 14 residues. The V end was cut by 5 bases, the J end by 4 bases, with 14 bases between. CDR3 protein: CASSVQPGGTEAFF. CDR3 nucleotide sequence: TGTGCCAGCAGCGTTCAGCCTGGGGGCACTGAAGCTTTCTTT.

This clonotype was seen a handful of times. V usage is TRBV20-1 and J usage is TRBJ2-3, with a weak D call TRBD1 (5 bases). CDR3 length equals 13 residues. The germline V gene has CDR1 DFQATT and CDR2 SNEGSKA (reference sequence). Trimming removed 6 bases from V and 1 base from J, with 11 bases in between. The CDR3 DNA follows: TGCAGTGCCCCCGACAGCGGCACAGATACGCAGTATTTT. This sequence encodes CSAPDSGTDTQYF.